The T cell receptor (beta chain) under discussion was sequenced for a study of control samples from healthy donors and cancer patients. Germline V gives CDR1 SQVTM, CDR2 ANQGSEA. This CDR3 has 11 residues. Germline trimming cut 3 bases from V and 12 bases from J; bases unmatched to any gene: 6. Using immunoSEQ multiplex PCR, the repertoire was profiled, and TCRdb retains in-frame clones only, with some absent. The data show 190,000 or so clones, about 93% seen once. The receptor was isolated from a man aged 18 to 35 in good health. V usage is TRBV29-1 and J usage is TRBJ1-1; 8 bases fit TRBD1. The sample was blood. The CDR3 sequence is CSVDSGTGSFF. The CDR3 DNA is TGCAGCGTTGACTCCGGGACAGGTTCTTTCTTT.